One and the same sample provided the 3 T cell receptor beta chains below, sequenced in a study of cytomegalovirus exposure and HLA in healthy donors. 60 Vbeta and 13 Jbeta primers were used in PCR. The table came from immunoSEQ multiplex PCR; TCRdb's copy has only in-frame clones and leaves some out. The sample contains some 120,000 clones, 15% of which appear only once. Sequenced input: PBMCs. The receptors here all came from a woman between 18 and 29 years old in good health and CMV-seronegative.

This chain connects TRBV27 to TRBJ2-7, with TRBD1 identical over 7 bases. This CDR3 region has 14 residues. V was pared by 7 bases and J by 6 bases, with 12 bases of the junction left unmatched. Germline CDR1 reads MNHEY; CDR2 reads SMNVEV (reference sequence). The CDR3, as DNA: TGTGCCAGCACCCGGACAGGACGTATCTCCGAGCAGTACTTC. It encodes CASTRTGRISEQYF.

This clone was seen more than once but under ten times. This rearrangement joins TRBV29-1 to TRBJ2-3; TRBD1 matches 7 bases. This CDR3 has 15 amino acids. The V gene end was trimmed by 2 bases and the J gene end by 5 bases; junction bases not matched to a gene: 10. From germline, CDR1 is SQVTM and CDR2 ANQGSEA. CDR3 region: CSVEPRQGRGDTQYF. CDR3 DNA sequence: TGCAGCGTTGAACCTCGACAGGGTCGGGGAGATACGCAGTATTTT.

The chain recombines TRBV6-1 with TRBJ1-5, with TRBD1 as a possible D gene (5 bases). Germline CDR1 and CDR2: MNHNS and SASEGT. The CDR3 has 14 residues. Between the trimmed V and J ends, which lost 7 bases and 4 bases, there was a span of 14 bases. The CDR3 DNA reads as TGTGCCAGCACCGGACCCGGGGGAAATCAGCCCCAGCATTTT. It translates to CASTGPGGNQPQHF.